Following are 14 T cell receptor beta chains from one sample sequenced in a study of blood T cell repertoires in COVID-19. Clones were read by immunoSEQ multiplex PCR, and TCRdb kept only the in-frame ones, dropping some. The sample has approximately 220,000 clones, just under 90% seen once. The sample comprised PBMCs or T cells enriched from blood (not recorded which). Receptors were obtained from a woman aged 25 to 39 with acute COVID-19.

The V and J genes are TRBV5-1 and TRBJ1-3, with 7 bases that match TRBD1. The CDR3 contains 14 residues. Germline loops: CDR1 SGHRS, CDR2 YFSETQ. Losses at the gene ends were 4 bases for V and 3 bases for J; bases not matched to a gene: 4. The CDR3: CASSLGQSGNTIYF. The CDR3 DNA is TGCGCCAGCAGCCTGGGACAGAGTGGAAACACCATATATTTT.

The V gene is TRBV9, the J gene TRBJ1-3, with a possible D match to TRBD1 (5 bases). Looked up from germline, CDR1 is SGDLS and CDR2 is YYNGEE. The CDR3 consists of 12 residues. V lost 2 bases, J lost 9 bases, and 9 bases lay in between. CDR3 amino acids: CASSVSGATIYF. The CDR3 DNA follows: TGTGCCAGCAGCGTGAGCGGGGCCACCATATATTTT.

The chain recombines TRBV5-1 with TRBJ1-4; no firm D call. Germline V gene sequence: CDR1 SGHRS, CDR2 YFSETQ. With 0 bases removed from V and 2 bases from J, the gap between germline ends came to 14 bases. This CDR3 comprises 17 residues. The CDR3 here is CASSLDVYSSTNEKLFF. The CDR3 coding sequence is TGCGCCAGCAGCTTGGACGTATACAGCTCTACTAATGAAAAACTGTTTTTT. The entire variable domain, with the rest obtained from reference TRBV5-1 and TRBJ1-4, is as follows: KAGVTQTPRYLIKTRGQQVTLSCSPISGHRSVSWYQQTPGQGLQFLFEYFSETQRNKGNFPGRFSGRQFSNSRSEMNVSTLELGDSALYLCASSLDVYSSTNEKLFFGSGTQLSVL.

The J gene is TRBJ1-2, the V gene TRBV3-1 (or the pseudogene TRBV3-2), with TRBD1 matching over 8 bases. The CDR3 runs 13 residues. Trimming at V came to 1 base and at J to 7 bases, leaving 2 bases not matched to a gene. CDR1 is LGHDT and CDR2 is YNNKEL in the germline V gene (reference sequence). For the CDR3, the DNA is TGTGCCAGCAGCCAAGGTACAGGGGGTGGCTACACCTTC. Protein: CASSQGTGGGYTF.

The sample holds a few counts of this clone. This chain connects TRBV4-1 to TRBJ2-2; 9 bases are shared with TRBD2. Trimming at V came to 3 bases and at J to 8 bases, leaving 16 bases not matched to a gene. Germline assignment: CDR1 MGHRA and CDR2 YSYEKL. The CDR3 runs 18 residues. CDR3 loop: CASSHRLGVAGDVGELFF. CDR3 nucleotides: TGCGCCAGCAGCCACCGTTTAGGTGTAGCGGGGGATGTAGGGGAGCTGTTTTTT.

The chain couples TRBV7-2 to TRBJ2-2; TRBD2 might be the D (6 bases). V was trimmed by 10 bases and J by 7 bases, leaving 22 bases between them. The CDR3 sequence is 15 residues long. Looked up from germline, CDR1 is SGHTA and CDR2 is FQGNSA. CDR3 sequence (DNA): TGTGCCACCTCATGGGCTAGCGAGAGATACGGGGAGCTGTTTTTT. It translates to CATSWASERYGELFF.

The V gene is TRBV30, the J gene TRBJ2-3; weak D call: TRBD2 (7 bases). Germline lookup yields CDR1 GTSNPN and CDR2 SVGIG (reference sequence). The V and J ends lost 3 bases and 0 bases respectively, with 10 bases between them. This CDR3 contains 14 residues. The CDR3 bases are TGTGCCTGGAGCGGGGGGCCTAGCACAGATACGCAGTATTTT. It encodes CAWSGGPSTDTQYF.

CDR3 loop: CASSLQTSGGGNEQFF. Written as DNA, the CDR3 is TGTGCCAGCAGCTTACAGACCAGCGGGGGAGGGAATGAGCAGTTCTTC. This chain links TRBV7-2 with TRBJ2-1; 8 nucleotides match TRBD2. With 2 bases clipped from V and 7 bases from J, the junction kept 10 bases outside the gene matches. The CDR3 spans 16 residues. From germline, CDR1 is SGHTA and CDR2 FQGNSA.

This rearrangement joins TRBV13 to TRBJ2-1; perhaps TRBD2 as D (5 bases). Germline CDR1 reads PRHDT; CDR2 reads FYEKMQ (reference sequence). This CDR3 region has 13 residues. V was cut by 0 bases and J by 7 bases, with 7 bases left in between. The CDR3 DNA sequence: TGTGCCAGCAGCTTAGGCCGGGATAATGAGCAGTTCTTC. This translates into CASSLGRDNEQFF.

This chain connects TRBV28 to TRBJ1-1; D perhaps matches TRBD1 (5 bases). The V end was cut by 6 bases, the J end by 0 bases, with 11 bases between. Germline V gene data show CDR1 as MDHEN and CDR2 as SYDVKM. This CDR3 contains 14 residues. CDR3 DNA sequence: TGTGCCAGCAGACTGACAGTAATGAACACTGAAGCTTTCTTT. It yields the protein CASRLTVMNTEAFF.

The chain combines TRBV10-1 with TRBJ2-3; maybe TRBD2 (5 bases). Germline V CDR1 and CDR2: WNHNN, SYGVQD (reference sequence). V lost 6 bases and J 9 bases, leaving 13 bases between the germline ends. This CDR3 comprises 12 residues. The CDR3 here is CASSPRPGTQYF. CDR3 DNA sequence: TGCGCCAGCAGCCCCCGACCGGGGACGCAGTATTTT.

This rearrangement joins TRBV28 to TRBJ1-2; TRBD1 might be the D (5 bases). CDR1 and CDR2 from the germline V gene are MDHEN and SYDVKM. V was pared by 3 bases and J by 1 base, with 6 bases between. The CDR3 covers 13 residues. Here the CDR3 DNA reads TGTGCCAGCAGTTTTGACAGTAACTATGGCTACACCTTC. Amino acid sequence: CASSFDSNYGYTF.

The V gene is TRBV29-1, the J gene TRBJ1-1; D gene ambiguous. Trimming left V 4 bases short and J 5 bases short, with 5 bases between. There are 10 residues in the CDR3. Germline V gene data show CDR1 as SQVTM and CDR2 as ANQGSEA. CDR3 in DNA: TGCAGCGTTGGGAGGACTGAAGCTTTCTTT. Translation: CSVGRTEAFF.

The chain couples TRBV5-4 to TRBJ1-6; 10 bases fit TRBD1. The germline CDR1 and CDR2 sequences are SGHNT and YYREEE (reference sequence). Trimming removed 2 bases from V and 10 bases from J; junction bases left unmatched: 3. The CDR3 spans 14 residues. CDR3 in amino acids: CASSFDRGLSPLHF. The CDR3 nucleotides are TGTGCCAGCAGCTTCGACAGGGGGCTCTCACCCCTCCACTTT.